The source of this TCR beta chain is a study of T cells in localized non-small cell lung cancer. Findings and caveats of the study: Appearing in adjacent lung were a median around 60 of the top 100 tumor clones. The study found T cell clonality highest in uninvolved adjacent lung, above tumor.

Repertoires were generated with immunoSEQ multiplex PCR, while TCRdb's copy carries only in-frame clones and drops some. The data show approximately 1,100 clones, about a fifth seen once. Harvested at least 2 cm beyond the tumor margin, adjacent lung showed no atypia. From germline, CDR1 is SGDLS and CDR2 YYNGEE. This CDR3 is 14 amino acids long. V was pared by 7 bases and J by 6 bases, with 8 bases of the junction left unmatched. On this clone: What it binds is not known.

The chain carries TRBV9 and TRBJ2-1; 9 bases fit TRBD2. Sequencing used normal lung tissue next to the tumor, obtained before any cancer treatment. The receptor was derived from a male donor older than 55 with stage I lung adenocarcinoma. The CDR3 loop is CASAGGRAPNEQFF. DNA of the CDR3: TGTGCCAGCGCTGGCGGGAGGGCCCCCAATGAGCAGTTCTTC.